A selection of T cell receptor beta chains follows, all from one sample in a study of blood T cell repertoires in COVID-19. Repertoires were generated with immunoSEQ multiplex PCR, while TCRdb's copy carries only in-frame clones and drops some. This sample carries 60,000 to 70,000 clones, about 86% of them seen once, and the ten largest clones take approximately 15%. Source material: peripheral blood. Source of these receptors: a middle-aged man with COVID-19, enrolled during active disease. Both conserved end residues are part of each CDR3. D genes are given only for firm matches. The size field is filled for only some rows; it gives once, few, many or a size class.

length: 14
D: TRBD1
V: TRBV7-2
size: .
J: TRBJ1-2
CDR3: CASSPGTGVFGYTF
DNA: TGTGCCAGCAGCCCAGGGACAGGGGTATTTGGCTACACCTTC

length: 16
D: .
V: TRBV4-1
size: .
J: TRBJ2-7
CDR3: CASSPAGLTPSYEQYF
DNA: TGCGCCAGCAGCCCTGCGGGACTTACCCCCTCCTACGAGCAGTACTTC

length: 11
D: .
V: TRBV6-4
size: .
J: TRBJ2-5
CDR3: CASRIQETQYF
DNA: TGTGCCAGCAGAATACAAGAGACCCAGTACTTC

length: 16
D: TRBD1
V: TRBV3-1/TRBV3-2
size: .
J: TRBJ1-2
CDR3: CASSLRRTGYFDGYTF
DNA: TGTGCCAGCAGCCTCCGCCGGACAGGGTATTTCGATGGCTACACCTTC

length: 15
D: .
V: TRBV3-1/TRBV3-2
size: .
J: TRBJ1-6
CDR3: CASSQGGNRDSPLHF
DNA: TGTGCCAGCAGCCAAGGTGGGAACAGGGATTCACCCCTCCACTTT

length: 16
D: TRBD2
V: TRBV10-3
size: .
J: TRBJ2-3
CDR3: CAISAGAGGSTDTQYF
DNA: TGTGCCATCAGTGCGGGAGCGGGGGGCAGCACAGATACGCAGTATTTT

length: 16
D: TRBD1
V: TRBV15
size: .
J: TRBJ2-7
CDR3: CATSRDVPRTGSEQYF
DNA: TGTGCCACCAGCAGAGATGTTCCCCGGACAGGGAGCGAGCAGTACTTC

length: 14
D: .
V: TRBV6-1
size: .
J: TRBJ1-2
CDR3: CASSEALKTYGYTF
DNA: TGTGCCAGCAGTGAAGCCCTGAAAACTTATGGCTACACCTTC

length: 16
D: .
V: TRBV5-1
size: few
J: TRBJ2-2
CDR3: CASSLDPAVNTGELFF
DNA: TGCGCCAGCAGCTTGGATCCAGCGGTGAACACCGGGGAGCTGTTTTTT

length: 18
D: TRBD2
V: TRBV6-6
size: .
J: TRBJ2-7
CDR3: CASSPLLGTSGGSYEQYF
DNA: TGTGCCAGCAGTCCGCTACTTGGGACTAGCGGGGGTTCCTACGAGCAGTACTTC

length: 13
D: TRBD1
V: TRBV6-5
size: .
J: TRBJ2-5
CDR3: CAAVRQGQETQYF
DNA: TGTGCCGCAGTCCGACAGGGCCAAGAGACCCAGTACTTC

length: 15
D: .
V: TRBV14
size: .
J: TRBJ2-3
CDR3: CASSRFLTVTDTQYF
DNA: TGTGCCAGCAGCCGCTTCCTGACAGTCACAGATACGCAGTATTTT